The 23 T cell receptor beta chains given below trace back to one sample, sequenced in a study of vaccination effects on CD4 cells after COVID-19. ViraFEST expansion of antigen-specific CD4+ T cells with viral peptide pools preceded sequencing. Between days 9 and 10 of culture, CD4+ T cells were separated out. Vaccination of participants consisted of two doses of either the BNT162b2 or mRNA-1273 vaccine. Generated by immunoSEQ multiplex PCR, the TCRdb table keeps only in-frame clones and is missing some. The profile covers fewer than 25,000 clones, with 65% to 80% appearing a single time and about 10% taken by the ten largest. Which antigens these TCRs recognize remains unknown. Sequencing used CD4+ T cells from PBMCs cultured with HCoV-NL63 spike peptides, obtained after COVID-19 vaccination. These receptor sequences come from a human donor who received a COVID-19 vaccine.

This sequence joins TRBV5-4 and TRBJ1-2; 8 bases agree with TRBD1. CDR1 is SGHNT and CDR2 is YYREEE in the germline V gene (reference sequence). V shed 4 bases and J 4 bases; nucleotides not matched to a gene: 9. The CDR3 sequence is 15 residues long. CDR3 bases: TGTGCCAGCAGCCCCCGGACAGGGAATGGCTATGGCTACACCTTC. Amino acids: CASSPRTGNGYGYTF.

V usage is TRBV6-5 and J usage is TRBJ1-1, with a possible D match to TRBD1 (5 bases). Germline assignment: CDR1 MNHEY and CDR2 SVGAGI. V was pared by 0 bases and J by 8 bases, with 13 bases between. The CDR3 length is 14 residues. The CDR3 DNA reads TGTGCCAGCAGTTACTCCACCCCGACAGACGAAGCTTTCTTT. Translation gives CASSYSTPTDEAFF.

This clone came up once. The CDR3 spells CASSLNPETQYF. CDR3 sequence (DNA): TGCGCCAGCAGCTTGAACCCCGAGACCCAGTACTTC. This sequence joins TRBV5-1 and TRBJ2-5, with D unresolved. CDR3 length: 12 amino acids. Between the trimmed V and J ends, which lost 1 base and 5 bases, there was a span of 6 bases. From germline, CDR1 is SGHRS and CDR2 YFSETQ. The full variable domain, its missing parts supplied by reference TRBV5-1 and TRBJ2-5, is KAGVTQTPRYLIKTRGQQVTLSCSPISGHRSVSWYQQTPGQGLQFLFEYFSETQRNKGNFPGRFSGRQFSNSRSEMNVSTLELGDSALYLCASSLNPETQYFGPGTRLLVL.

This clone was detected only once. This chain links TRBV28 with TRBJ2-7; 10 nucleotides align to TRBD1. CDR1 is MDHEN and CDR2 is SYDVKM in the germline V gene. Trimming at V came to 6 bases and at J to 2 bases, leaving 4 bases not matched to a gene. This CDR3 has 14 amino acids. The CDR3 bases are TGTGCCAGCAGCTCCGGGACAGGGGCCTACGAGCAGTACTTC. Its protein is CASSSGTGAYEQYF.

CDR3 DNA: TGCGCCAGCAGCCAAGATCCTAGCGGGGCCCTAAGGGAGCAGTACTTC. As protein: CASSQDPSGALREQYF. The rearrangement links TRBV4-1 to TRBJ2-7, with 9 positions matching TRBD2. V trimming: 0 bases; J trimming: 7 bases; junction bases outside the gene matches: 10. Germline lookup yields CDR1 MGHRA and CDR2 YSYEKL. This CDR3 is built from 16 residues.

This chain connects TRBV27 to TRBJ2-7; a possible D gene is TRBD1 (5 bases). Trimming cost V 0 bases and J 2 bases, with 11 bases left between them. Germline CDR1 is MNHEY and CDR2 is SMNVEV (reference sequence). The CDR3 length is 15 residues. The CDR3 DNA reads TGTGCCAGCAGTTTATCGCTGGCAGGGACCTACGAGCAGTACTTC. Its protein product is CASSLSLAGTYEQYF.

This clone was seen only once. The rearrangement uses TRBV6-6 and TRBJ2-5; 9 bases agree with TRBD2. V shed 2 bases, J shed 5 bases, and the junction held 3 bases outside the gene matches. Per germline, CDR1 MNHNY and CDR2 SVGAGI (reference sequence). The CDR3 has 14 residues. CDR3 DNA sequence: TGTGCCAGCAGTTACGCTAGCGGGGACGAGACCCAGTACTTC. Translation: CASSYASGDETQYF.

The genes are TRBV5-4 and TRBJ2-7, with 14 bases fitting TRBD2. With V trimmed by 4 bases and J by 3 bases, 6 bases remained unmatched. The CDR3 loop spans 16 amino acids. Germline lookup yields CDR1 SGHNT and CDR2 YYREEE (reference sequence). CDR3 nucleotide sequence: TGTGCCAGCAGCCCCGGCGGACTAGCGGGAGGCTACGAGCAGTACTTC. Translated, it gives CASSPGGLAGGYEQYF. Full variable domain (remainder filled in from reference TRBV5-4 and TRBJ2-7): ETGVTQSPTHLIKTRGQQVTLRCSSQSGHNTVSWYQQALGQGPQFIFQYYREEENGRGNFPPRFSGLQFPNYSSELNVNALELDDSALYLCASSPGGLAGGYEQYFGPGTRLTVT.

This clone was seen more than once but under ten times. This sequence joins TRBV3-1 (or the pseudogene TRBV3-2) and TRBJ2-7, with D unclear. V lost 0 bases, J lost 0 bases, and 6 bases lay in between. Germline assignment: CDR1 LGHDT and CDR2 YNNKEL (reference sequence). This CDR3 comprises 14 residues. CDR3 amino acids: CASSQEGSSYEQYF. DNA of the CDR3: TGTGCCAGCAGCCAAGAGGGCAGCTCCTACGAGCAGTACTTC.

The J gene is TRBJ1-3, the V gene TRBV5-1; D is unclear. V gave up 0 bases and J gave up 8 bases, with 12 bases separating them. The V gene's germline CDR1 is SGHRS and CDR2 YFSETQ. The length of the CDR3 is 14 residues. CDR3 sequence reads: CASSLVIGSDTIYF. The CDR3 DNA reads TGCGCCAGCAGCTTGGTAATTGGGTCGGACACCATATATTTT.

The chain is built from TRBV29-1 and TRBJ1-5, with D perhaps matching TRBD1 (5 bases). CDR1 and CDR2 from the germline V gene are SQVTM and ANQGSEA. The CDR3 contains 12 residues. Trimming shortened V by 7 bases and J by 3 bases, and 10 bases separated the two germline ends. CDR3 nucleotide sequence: TGCAGCGCCTCGGGACTCAATCAGCCCCAGCATTTT. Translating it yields CSASGLNQPQHF.

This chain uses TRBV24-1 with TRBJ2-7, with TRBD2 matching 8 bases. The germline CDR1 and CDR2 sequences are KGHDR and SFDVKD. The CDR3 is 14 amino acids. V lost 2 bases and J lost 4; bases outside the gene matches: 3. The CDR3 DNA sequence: TGTGCCACCAGTGATTCGGCTAGCGGGTACGAGCAGTACTTC. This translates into CATSDSASGYEQYF.

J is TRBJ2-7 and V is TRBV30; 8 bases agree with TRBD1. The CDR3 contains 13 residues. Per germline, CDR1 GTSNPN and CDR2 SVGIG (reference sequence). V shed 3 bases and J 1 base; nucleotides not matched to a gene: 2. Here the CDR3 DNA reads TGTGCCTGGAGCCGGGACAGGTCCTACGAGCAGTACTTC. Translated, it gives CAWSRDRSYEQYF.

DNA for the CDR3: TGTGCCAGCAGCCAAGTGAGGGGGCTGAATGAAAAACTGTTTTTT. Its protein is CASSQVRGLNEKLFF. The chain recombines TRBV4-2 with TRBJ1-4, with TRBD1 matching 7 bases. Losses at the gene ends were 1 base for V and 5 bases for J; bases not matched to a gene: 4. The CDR3 is 15 residues long. The germline CDR1 and CDR2 sequences are LGHNA and YNFKEQ.

CDR3 nucleotide sequence: TGTGCCAGCAGTGATCCTGAAGGGGGGTCCGTTACGGGTGGCTACACCTTC. Translated: CASSDPEGGSVTGGYTF. The gene calls are TRBV6-1 and TRBJ1-2; a possible D gene is TRBD1 (6 bases). The length of the CDR3 is 17 residues. Germline CDR1 is MNHNS and CDR2 is SASEGT. Trimming removed 3 bases from V and 7 bases from J, with 24 bases in between.

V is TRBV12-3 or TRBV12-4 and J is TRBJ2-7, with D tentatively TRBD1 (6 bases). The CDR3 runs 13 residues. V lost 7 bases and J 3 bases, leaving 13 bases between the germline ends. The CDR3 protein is CASTGQSLYEQYF. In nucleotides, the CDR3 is TGTGCCAGCACAGGACAGAGTCTCTACGAGCAGTACTTC.

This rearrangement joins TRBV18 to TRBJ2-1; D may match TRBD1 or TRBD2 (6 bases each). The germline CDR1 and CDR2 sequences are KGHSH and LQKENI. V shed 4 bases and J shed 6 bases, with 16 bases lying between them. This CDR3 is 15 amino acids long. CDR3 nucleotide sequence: TGTGCCAGCTCACTAGACAGGAGGGTGATCAATGAGCAGTTCTTC. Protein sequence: CASSLDRRVINEQFF.

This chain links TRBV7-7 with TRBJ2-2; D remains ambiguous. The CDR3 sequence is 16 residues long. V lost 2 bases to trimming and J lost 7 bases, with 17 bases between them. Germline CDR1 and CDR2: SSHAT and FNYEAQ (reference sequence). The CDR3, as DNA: TGTGCCAGCAGCTTACGCGTAGCCACCCAGGTCGGGGAGCTGTTTTTT. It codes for CASSLRVATQVGELFF.

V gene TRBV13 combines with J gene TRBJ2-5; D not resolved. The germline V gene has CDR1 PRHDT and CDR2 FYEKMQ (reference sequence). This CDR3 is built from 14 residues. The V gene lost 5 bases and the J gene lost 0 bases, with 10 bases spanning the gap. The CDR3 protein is CASSLNTDQETQYF. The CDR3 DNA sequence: TGTGCCAGCAGCCTAAACACCGACCAAGAGACCCAGTACTTC. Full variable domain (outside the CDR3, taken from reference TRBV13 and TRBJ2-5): AAGVIQSPRHLIKEKRETATLKCYPIPRHDTVYWYQQGPGQDPQFLISFYEKMQSDKGSIPDRFSAQQFSDYHSELNMSSLELGDSALYFCASSLNTDQETQYFGPGTRLLVL.

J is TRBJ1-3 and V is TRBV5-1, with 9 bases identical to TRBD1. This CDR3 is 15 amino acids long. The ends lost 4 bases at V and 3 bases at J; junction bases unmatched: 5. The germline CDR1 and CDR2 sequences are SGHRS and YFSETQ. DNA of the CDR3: TGCGCCAGCAGCCTCCAGACAGGGGGTGGAAACACCATATATTTT. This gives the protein CASSLQTGGGNTIYF.

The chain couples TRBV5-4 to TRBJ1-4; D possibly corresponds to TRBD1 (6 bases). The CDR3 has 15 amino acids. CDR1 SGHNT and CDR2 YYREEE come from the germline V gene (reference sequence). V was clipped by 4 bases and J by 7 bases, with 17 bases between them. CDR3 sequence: CASSPHQGRGEKLFF. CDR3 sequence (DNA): TGTGCCAGCAGCCCTCATCAGGGGCGCGGTGAAAAACTGTTTTTT.

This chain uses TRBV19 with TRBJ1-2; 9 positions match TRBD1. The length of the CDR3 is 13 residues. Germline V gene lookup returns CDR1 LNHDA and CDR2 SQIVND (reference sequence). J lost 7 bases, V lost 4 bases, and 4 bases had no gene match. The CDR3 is CASSTRDRAGYTF. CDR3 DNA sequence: TGTGCCAGTAGTACCCGGGACAGGGCTGGCTACACCTTC. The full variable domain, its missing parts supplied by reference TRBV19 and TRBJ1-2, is DGGITQSPKYLFRKEGQNVTLSCEQNLNHDAMYWYRQDPGQGLRLIYYSQIVNDFQKGDIAEGYSVSREKKESFPLTVTSAQKNPTAFYLCASSTRDRAGYTFGSGTRLTVV.

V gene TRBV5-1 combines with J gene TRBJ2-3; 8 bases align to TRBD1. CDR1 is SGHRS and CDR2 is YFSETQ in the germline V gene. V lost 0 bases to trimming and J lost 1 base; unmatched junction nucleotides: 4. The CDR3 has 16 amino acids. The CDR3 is CASSLVQGGGTDTQYF. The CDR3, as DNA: TGCGCCAGCAGCTTGGTACAGGGGGGTGGCACAGATACGCAGTATTTT.